These 9 T cell receptor beta chains originate from one sample sequenced in a study of blood T cells in healthy people across ages. For the second PCR, which ran for about 7 to 11 cycles, a sample-barcoded 5' primer and a J-beta primer mix were used. TCRdb recomputed calls from the 5' RACE reads with MiXCR, one row per CDR3 protein. The sample yields approximately 690,000 distinct CDR3 sequences, approximately 50% seen once. What was sequenced was blood. These receptor sequences come from a man in his sixties in good health.

The CDR3 sequence: CASSQDLKKETQYF. The DNA of the CDR3 is TGTGCCAGCAGCCAAGATCTAAAGAAAGAGACCCAGTACTTC. This chain connects TRBV4-2 to TRBJ2-7; D is unclear. The end of the DNA fits TRBJ2-5 better, so the J call may be wrong. The germline V gene has CDR1 LGHNA and CDR2 YNFKEQ. The CDR3 spans 14 residues.

This clonotype turned up a few times. The chain has TRBV4-1 and TRBJ2-4; 9 bases match TRBD2. The DNA end favors TRBJ2-5, so the J call may be wrong. This CDR3 is built from 16 residues. The germline V gene encodes CDR1 MGHRA and CDR2 YSYEKL. The CDR3 coding sequence is TGCGCCAGCAGCCAAGATCGGCGGGGGGGAAGAGAGACCCAGTACTTC. The encoded protein is CASSQDRRGGRETQYF.

The chain employs TRBV18 and TRBJ2-1, with TRBD2 identical over 9 bases. From germline, CDR1 is KGHSH and CDR2 LQKENI. V dropped 5 bases and J dropped 10; count of bases not matched to a gene: 9. The CDR3 length is 14 residues. The CDR3 DNA reads as TGTGCCAGCTCAGCCGCTAGCGGGGTAGGAGAGCAGTTCTTC. Translated, it gives CASSAASGVGEQFF.

This clonotype was seen more than once but under ten times. CDR3 protein: CASSGDRGRPKAFF. The DNA for the CDR3 is TGTGCCAGCAGCGGCGACAGGGGTCGGCCTAAAGCTTTCTTT. This sequence joins TRBV3-1 and TRBJ1-1, with 8 bases that match TRBD1. CDR3 length equals 14 residues. The V gene's germline CDR1 is LGHDT and CDR2 YNNKEL (reference sequence). With V trimmed by 5 bases and J by 9 bases, 11 bases remained unmatched. Looking up the rest from reference TRBV3-1 and TRBJ1-1 gives the full variable domain: DTAVSQTPKYLVTQMGNDKSIKCEQNLGHDTMYWYKQDSKKFLKIMFSYNNKELIINETVPNRFSPKSPDKAHLNLHINSLELGDSAVYFCASSGDRGRPKAFFGQGTRLTVV.

The rearrangement links TRBV2 to TRBJ2-3; D is unresolved. Germline CDR1 reads SNHLY; CDR2 reads FYNNEI. The ends were cut back, 4 bases at V and 6 bases at J, with 5 bases in the middle. This CDR3 spans 11 amino acids. The CDR3 sequence is CASSGWDTQYF. The CDR3 DNA reads as TGTGCCAGCAGTGGTTGGGATACGCAGTATTTT.

This clonotype showed up just a few times. V gene TRBV20-1 combines with J gene TRBJ2-1; TRBD2 agrees at 10 bases. The ends lost 5 bases at V and 8 bases at J; junction bases unmatched: 9. Germline-derived CDR1 and CDR2 are DFQATT and SNEGSKA (reference sequence). The CDR3 sequence is 14 residues long. The CDR3 reads CSAASGGTSDEQFF. CDR3 sequence (DNA): TGCAGTGCTGCTAGCGGGGGTACCTCAGATGAGCAGTTCTTC.

V and J are TRBV5-1 and TRBJ2-7; 8 positions match TRBD2. The CDR3 runs to 15 residues. V was pared by 1 base and J by 6 bases, with 9 bases of the junction left unmatched. Germline V gives CDR1 SGHRS, CDR2 YFSETQ. CDR3 in amino acids: CASSLSGSGAGEQYF. The CDR3 DNA reads TGCGCCAGCAGCTTGTCTGGTAGCGGGGCGGGCGAGCAGTACTTC.

This clonotype has a handful of counts. This chain links TRBV7-2 with TRBJ1-4; the D is unclear. This CDR3 region has 15 residues. Germline values: CDR1 SGHTA, CDR2 FQGNSA. With 2 bases removed from V and 0 bases from J, the gap between germline ends came to 7 bases. The CDR3 nucleotides read TGTGCCAGCAGCTTAACAGCAGCAACTAATGAAAAACTGTTTTTT. This gives the protein CASSLTAATNEKLFF.

Regarding this clonotype: It may be a read error: a sequence one base away is much more abundant. J is TRBJ2-7 and V is TRBV10-3; maybe TRBD1 (5 bases). CDR3 length equals 11 residues. Germline CDR1 is ENHRY and CDR2 is SYGVKD. Trimming stripped 10 bases from V and 8 bases from J, with 15 bases between. The DNA for the CDR3 is TGTGCCACGCTCCAGGGTTACAAGCAGTACTTC. It yields the protein CATLQGYKQYF.